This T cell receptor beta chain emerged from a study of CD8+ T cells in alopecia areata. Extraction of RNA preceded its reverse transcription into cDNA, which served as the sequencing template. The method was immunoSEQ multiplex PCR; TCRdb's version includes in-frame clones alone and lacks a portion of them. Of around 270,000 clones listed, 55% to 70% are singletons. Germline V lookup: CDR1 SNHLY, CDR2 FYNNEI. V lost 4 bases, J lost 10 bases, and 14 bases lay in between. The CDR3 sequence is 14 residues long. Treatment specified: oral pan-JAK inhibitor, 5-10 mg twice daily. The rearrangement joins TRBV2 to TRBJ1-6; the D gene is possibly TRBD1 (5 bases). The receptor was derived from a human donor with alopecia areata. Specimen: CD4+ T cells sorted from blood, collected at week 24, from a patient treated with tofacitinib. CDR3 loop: CASSATTNRSPLHF. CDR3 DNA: TGTGCCAGCAGTGCGACCACTAACAGGTCACCCCTCCACTTT.